These 15 T cell receptor beta chains were sequenced from one sample in a study of cytomegalovirus exposure and HLA in healthy donors. 60 Vbeta and 13 Jbeta primers were used in PCR. Sequencing was performed with immunoSEQ multiplex PCR; in TCRdb, only in-frame clones are kept and a portion is missing. Of roughly 200,000 clones in the sample, 86% were seen once. Material for sequencing was PBMCs. These receptor sequences come from a woman in her 30s in good health and CMV-seronegative.

The V and J genes are TRBV28 and TRBJ2-1, with 9 bases identical to TRBD1. Unmatched junction bases numbered 4, after V lost 4 bases and J lost 0 bases. This CDR3 region has 16 residues. Germline V gene data show CDR1 as MDHEN and CDR2 as SYDVKM. The CDR3 here is CASSWSTGGSYNEQFF. Written as DNA, the CDR3 is TGTGCCAGCAGTTGGTCGACAGGGGGCTCCTACAATGAGCAGTTCTTC.

The rearrangement joins TRBV19 to TRBJ2-1; possible D gene TRBD1, 5 bases. Trimming cost V 5 bases and J 15 bases, with 17 bases left between them. CDR1 LNHDA and CDR2 SQIVND come from the germline V gene (reference sequence). The CDR3 runs to 12 residues. This CDR3 is CASSPTAGQGFF. The DNA for the CDR3 is TGTGCCAGTAGTCCCACGGCAGGGCAGGGGTTCTTC.

CDR3 amino acids: CASSQGTGNTEAFF. CDR3 bases: TGTGCCAGCAGCCAGGGGACAGGGAACACTGAAGCTTTCTTT. The chain links TRBV7-3 to TRBJ1-1; 8 bases agree with TRBD1. With 5 bases clipped from V and 1 base from J, the junction kept 3 bases outside the gene matches. In germline, CDR1 is SGHTA, CDR2 FQGTGA. This CDR3 has 14 residues.

This clone showed up just once. This sequence joins TRBV5-6 and TRBJ2-4; TRBD1 matches at 10 bases. J was trimmed by 7 bases and V by 5 bases; bases with no gene match: 9. The CDR3 runs 15 residues. The germline gives CDR1 SGHDT, CDR2 YYEEEE. CDR3 region: CASRRTTGGFNIQYF. DNA for the CDR3: TGTGCCAGCAGGAGAACGACAGGGGGCTTCAACATTCAGTACTTC.

This chain joins TRBV6-1 and TRBJ1-5; 11 bases fit TRBD1. With V trimmed by 6 bases and J by 6 bases, 7 bases remained unmatched. CDR1 and CDR2 from the germline V gene are MNHNS and SASEGT. This CDR3 spans 15 amino acids. CDR3 DNA: TGTGCCAGCAGATGGGACAGGGGGGTTGGTCAGCCCCAGCATTTT. This codes for CASRWDRGVGQPQHF.

This clone was detected only a few times. This rearrangement joins TRBV14 to TRBJ2-5; D is possibly TRBD2 (5 bases). CDR1 SGHDN and CDR2 FVKESK come from the germline V gene. Trimming left V 2 bases short and J 5 bases short, with 15 bases between. This CDR3 has 15 amino acids. CDR3 protein: CASSQLKSGGETQYF. The CDR3 DNA is TGTGCCAGCAGCCAATTAAAAAGCGGTGGGGAGACCCAGTACTTC.

This clone has more than one count but fewer than ten. The rearrangement uses TRBV7-9 and TRBJ2-7, with TRBD1 matching 7 bases. Losses at the gene ends were 3 bases for V and 4 bases for J; bases not matched to a gene: 12. Per the germline V gene, CDR1 is SEHNR and CDR2 is FQNEAQ (reference sequence). The CDR3 spans 16 residues. CDR3 amino acids: CASSLPRPGGSYEQYF. CDR3 nucleotide sequence: TGTGCCAGCAGCTTGCCCCGGCCAGGGGGATCGTACGAGCAGTACTTC.

This clone was detected only a few times. This chain links TRBV7-2 with TRBJ1-5; D not resolved. The CDR3 is made up of 14 amino acids. Germline lookup yields CDR1 SGHTA and CDR2 FQGNSA. V was cut by 2 bases and J by 4 bases, with 9 bases left in between. This CDR3 is CASSLTFGNQPQHF. The DNA for the CDR3 is TGTGCCAGCAGCTTAACCTTCGGGAATCAGCCCCAGCATTTT.

CDR3 DNA: TGTGCCAGCAGCGCGACAGGGTTTACGTACGAGCAGTACTTC. Residues: CASSATGFTYEQYF. This chain connects TRBV7-8 to TRBJ2-7; 7 nucleotides match TRBD1. The CDR3 length is 14 residues. The ends lost 5 bases at V and 4 bases at J; junction bases unmatched: 8. Per germline, CDR1 SGHVS and CDR2 FQNEAQ.

The genes are TRBV2 and TRBJ1-4, with 8 bases lining up with TRBD1. The germline gives CDR1 SNHLY, CDR2 FYNNEI. The CDR3 is 18 residues long. V was pared by 6 bases and J by 4 bases, with 16 bases of the junction left unmatched. The CDR3 reads CASRGWTGRQGSNEKLFF. As DNA, the CDR3 is TGTGCCAGCAGGGGATGGACAGGGCGTCAGGGTAGTAATGAAAAACTGTTTTTT.

This clone has a handful of counts. V is TRBV15 and J is TRBJ2-7; a possible D gene is TRBD2 (6 bases). Germline V gene lookup returns CDR1 LNHNV and CDR2 YYDKDF (reference sequence). CDR3 length: 16 residues. Trimming shortened V by 3 bases and J by 4 bases, and 19 bases separated the two germline ends. CDR3 nucleotides: TGTGCCACCAGCAGGGCCCCGCCCGGGGGTGGATACGAGCAGTACTTC. Translating gives CATSRAPPGGGYEQYF.

This chain connects TRBV6-6 to TRBJ2-7; D remains ambiguous. Germline assignment: CDR1 MNHNY and CDR2 SVGAGI (reference sequence). The CDR3 extends over 12 amino acids. Trimming took 2 bases from V and 6 from J, leaving 8 bases between them. The CDR3 spells CASSYLVREQYF. In DNA, the CDR3 is TGTGCCAGCAGTTACCTTGTTCGCGAGCAGTACTTC.

For this clone: One end of the junction does not line up with germline, which may come from a read error. The chain has TRBV30 and TRBJ2-3; TRBD2 might be the D (5 bases). The CDR3 length is 17 residues. From germline, CDR1 is GTSNPN and CDR2 SVGIG (reference sequence). The CDR3 spells CACSVIFSGFAEDTQYF. CDR3 DNA: TGTGCCTGTAGTGTAATCTTTTCGGGGTTCGCGGAAGATACGCAGTATTTT.

The rearrangement links TRBV9 to TRBJ2-7, with D perhaps TRBD2 (6 bases). This CDR3 region has 14 residues. V lost 3 bases and J lost 5, with 15 bases in between. Germline CDR1 reads SGDLS; CDR2 reads YYNGEE. CDR3 sequence reads: CASSATGLLDEQYF. CDR3 sequence (DNA): TGTGCCAGCAGCGCCACGGGACTCCTTGACGAGCAGTACTTC.

This chain uses TRBV28 with TRBJ2-7, with TRBD1 matching over 9 bases. The CDR3 is 15 amino acids. Trimming cost V 3 bases and J 7 bases; bases outside gene matches: 10. CDR1 and CDR2 from the germline V gene are MDHEN and SYDVKM. As DNA, the CDR3 is TGTGCCAGCAGTTTGGGAGGGGGACAGGGCCGGGAGCAGTACTTC. This encodes CASSLGGGQGREQYF.